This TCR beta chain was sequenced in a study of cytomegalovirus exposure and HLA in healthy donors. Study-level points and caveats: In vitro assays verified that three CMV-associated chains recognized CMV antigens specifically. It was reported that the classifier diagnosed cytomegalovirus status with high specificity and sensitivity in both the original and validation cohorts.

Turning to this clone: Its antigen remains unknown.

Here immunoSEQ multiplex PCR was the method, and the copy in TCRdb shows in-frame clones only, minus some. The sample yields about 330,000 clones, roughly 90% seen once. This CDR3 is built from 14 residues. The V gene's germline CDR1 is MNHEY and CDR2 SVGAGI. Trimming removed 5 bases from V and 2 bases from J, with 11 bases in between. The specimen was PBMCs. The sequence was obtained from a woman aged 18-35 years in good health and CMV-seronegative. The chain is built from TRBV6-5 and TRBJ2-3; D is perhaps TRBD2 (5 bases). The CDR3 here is CASSKPGTTDTQYF. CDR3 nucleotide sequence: TGTGCCAGCAGTAAGCCGGGAACCACAGATACGCAGTATTTT.